This T cell receptor (beta chain) appears in the sequencing data of a study of cytomegalovirus exposure and HLA in healthy donors. In this sample, this clone turned up a few times. Its antigen is as yet unknown. Study-wide results and limits: Association of a missense DCLRE1C variant with TCR beta V- and J-gene trimming was reported in a later analysis. Productive rates of about 90% or about 30% were seen for most TCR beta V segments in an earlier analysis. It was in a later analysis that TCR association rates were seen to vary by HLA locus, highest for DRB1 and lowest for HLA-C.

Primers: 60 Vbeta forward and 13 Jbeta reverse. The authors' processing: Unique TCR beta chains numbered about 80 million in a later analysis, with roughly 10 million shared. TCRdb's copy holds only in-frame clones and misses some; the assay was immunoSEQ multiplex PCR. V and J calls plus clone size are reproduced from that table; the DNA served to infer D and trimming. The data show about 190,000 clones, around 85% seen once. The CDR3 loop spans 17 amino acids. Germline CDR1 reads SSHAT; CDR2 reads FNYEAQ (reference sequence). V lost 5 bases and J lost 5; bases outside the gene matches: 15. This sequence joins TRBV7-7 and TRBJ2-5, with 9 nucleotides matching TRBD1. Sequencing used PBMCs. This clonotype was obtained from a man in his forties or fifties in good health and CMV-seronegative. CDR3 DNA sequence: TGTGCCAGCAGCAAGAACAGGGGGCGCGGAGGAACGGAGACCCAGTACTTC. Translated: CASSKNRGRGGTETQYF. The entire variable domain, with the rest obtained from reference TRBV7-7 and TRBJ2-5, is as follows: GAGVSQSPRYKVTKRGQDVTLRCDPISSHATLYWYQQALGQGPEFLTYFNYEAQPDKSGLPSDRFSAERPEGSISTLTIQRTEQRDSAMYRCASSKNRGRGGTETQYFGPGTRLLVL.